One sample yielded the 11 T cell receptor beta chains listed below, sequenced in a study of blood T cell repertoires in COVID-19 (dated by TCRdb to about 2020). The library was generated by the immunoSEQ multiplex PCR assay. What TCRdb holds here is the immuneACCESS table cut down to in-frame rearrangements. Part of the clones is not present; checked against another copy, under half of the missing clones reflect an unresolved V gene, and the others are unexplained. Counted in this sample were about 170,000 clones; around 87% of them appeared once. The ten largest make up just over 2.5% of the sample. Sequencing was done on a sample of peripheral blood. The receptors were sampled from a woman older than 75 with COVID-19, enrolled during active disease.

CDR3 bases: TGTGCCAGCAGCCCGGGGGGGGTTACCGATGAGCAGTTCTTC. Translated: CASSPGGVTDEQFF. This chain joins TRBV5-4 and TRBJ2-1, with 8 bases that match TRBD2. V shed 4 bases and J 8 bases; nucleotides not matched to a gene: 8. In germline, CDR1 is SGHNT, CDR2 YYREEE (reference sequence). The CDR3 extends over 14 amino acids.

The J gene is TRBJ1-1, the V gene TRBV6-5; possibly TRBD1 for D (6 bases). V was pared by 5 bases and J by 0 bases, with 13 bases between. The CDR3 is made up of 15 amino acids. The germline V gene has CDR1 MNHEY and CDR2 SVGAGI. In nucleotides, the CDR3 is TGTGCCAGCAGTCTCGGACAGCCCTTGAACACTGAAGCTTTCTTT. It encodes CASSLGQPLNTEAFF.

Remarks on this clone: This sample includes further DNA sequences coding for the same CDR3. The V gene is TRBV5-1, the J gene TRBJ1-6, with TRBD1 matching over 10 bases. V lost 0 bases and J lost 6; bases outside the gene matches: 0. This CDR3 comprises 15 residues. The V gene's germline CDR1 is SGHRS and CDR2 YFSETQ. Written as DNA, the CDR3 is TGCGCCAGCAGCTTGGGGACAGGGGGTAATTCACCCCTCCACTTT. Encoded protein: CASSLGTGGNSPLHF.

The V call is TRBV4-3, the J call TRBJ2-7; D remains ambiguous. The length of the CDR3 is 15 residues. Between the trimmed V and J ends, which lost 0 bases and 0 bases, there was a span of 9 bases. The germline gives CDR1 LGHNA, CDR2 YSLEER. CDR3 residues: CASSQEAGSSYEQYF. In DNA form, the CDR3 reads TGCGCCAGCAGCCAAGAGGCAGGATCCTCCTACGAGCAGTACTTC.

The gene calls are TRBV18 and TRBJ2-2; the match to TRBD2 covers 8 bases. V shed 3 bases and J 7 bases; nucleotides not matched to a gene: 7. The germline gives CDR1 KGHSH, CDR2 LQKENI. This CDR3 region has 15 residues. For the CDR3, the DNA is TGTGCCAGCTCACCCCAGCGGGAGTCAGGCGGGGAGCTGTTTTTT. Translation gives CASSPQRESGGELFF.

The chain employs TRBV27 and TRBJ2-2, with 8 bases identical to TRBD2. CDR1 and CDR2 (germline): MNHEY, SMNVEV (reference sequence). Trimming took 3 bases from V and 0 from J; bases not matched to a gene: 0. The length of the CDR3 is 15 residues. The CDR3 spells CASSFGRANTGELFF. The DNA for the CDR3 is TGTGCCAGCAGTTTCGGGAGGGCGAACACCGGGGAGCTGTTTTTT.

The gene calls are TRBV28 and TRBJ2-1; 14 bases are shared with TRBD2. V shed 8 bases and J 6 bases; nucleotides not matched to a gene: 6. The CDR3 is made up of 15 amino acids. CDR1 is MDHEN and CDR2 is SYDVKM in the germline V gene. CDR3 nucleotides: TGTGCCAGCTATTCGGGACTAGCGGGAGTCAATGAGCAGTTCTTC. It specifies CASYSGLAGVNEQFF.

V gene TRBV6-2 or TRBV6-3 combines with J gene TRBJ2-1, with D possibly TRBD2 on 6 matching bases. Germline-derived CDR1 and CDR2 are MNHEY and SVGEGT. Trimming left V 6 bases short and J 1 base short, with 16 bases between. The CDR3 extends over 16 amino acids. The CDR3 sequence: CASSLTSFRSYNEQFF. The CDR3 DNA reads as TGTGCCAGCAGCCTCACTAGCTTTCGATCCTACAATGAGCAGTTCTTC.

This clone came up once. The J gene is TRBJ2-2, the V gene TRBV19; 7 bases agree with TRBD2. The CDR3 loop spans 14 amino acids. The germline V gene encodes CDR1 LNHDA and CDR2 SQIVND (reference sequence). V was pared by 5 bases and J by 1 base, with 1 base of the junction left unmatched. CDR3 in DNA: TGTGCCAGTAGTGGCGGGGGGAACACCGGGGAGCTGTTTTTT. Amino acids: CASSGGGNTGELFF. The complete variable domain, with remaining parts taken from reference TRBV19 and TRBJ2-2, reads DGGITQSPKYLFRKEGQNVTLSCEQNLNHDAMYWYRQDPGQGLRLIYYSQIVNDFQKGDIAEGYSVSREKKESFPLTVTSAQKNPTAFYLCASSGGGNTGELFFGEGSRLTVL.

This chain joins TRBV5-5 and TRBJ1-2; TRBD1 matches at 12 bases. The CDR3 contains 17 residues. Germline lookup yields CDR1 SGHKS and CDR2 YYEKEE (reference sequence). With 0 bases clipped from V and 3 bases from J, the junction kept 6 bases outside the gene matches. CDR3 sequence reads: CASSLESGTGGYYGYTF. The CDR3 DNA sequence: TGTGCCAGCAGCTTGGAGAGCGGGACAGGGGGCTACTATGGCTACACCTTC.

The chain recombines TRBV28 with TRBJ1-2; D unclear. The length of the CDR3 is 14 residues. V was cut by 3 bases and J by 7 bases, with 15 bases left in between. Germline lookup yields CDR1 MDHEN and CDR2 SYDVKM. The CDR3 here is CASSFSAPPFGYTF. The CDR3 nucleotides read TGTGCCAGCAGTTTTAGTGCCCCCCCTTTTGGCTACACCTTC.